Listed here is a single T cell receptor beta chain. Its antigen remains unidentified. Clones were sequenced by immunoSEQ multiplex PCR, and TCRdb holds only the in-frame ones, with some missing. The sample contains 130,000 to 150,000 clones, 88% of which appear only once. These data originate in a study of T cell responses to AZD1222 COVID-19 vaccine. The study's findings and limits: Repertoires in all cases were sampled only once the peak T cell response had passed.

Germline lookup yields CDR1 LNHDA and CDR2 SQIVND (reference sequence). This CDR3 has 13 residues. V was pared by 0 bases and J by 8 bases, with 10 bases between. The rearrangement uses TRBV19 and TRBJ1-2; D ambiguous. The sample here was peripheral blood, taken on day 0 of AZD1222 vaccination. The TCR comes from an adult in good health. In DNA, the CDR3 is TGTGCCAGTAGTATAGATAGGTTCCGGGGCTACACCTTC. As protein: CASSIDRFRGYTF.